The TCR beta chain described here comes from a study of T-cell memory formation after mild COVID-19. The study's findings and limits: Of the contracting clones, CD4+ ones lay mainly in CM and EM, and CD8+ ones in EMRA.

The length of the CDR3 is 15 residues. Trimming removed 2 bases at V and 5 bases at J, with 15 bases between. Germline CDR1 and CDR2: SGHVS and FNYEAQ. This clonotype was recorded a few times. Antigen specificity is unknown. TCRdb reprocessed the 5' RACE reads via MiXCR and lists one record per CDR3 protein. The top ten clones hold over 10% of a sample with over 400,000 distinct CDR3 sequences, 20% to 25% of them seen once. The sample consisted of PBMCs or a T cell subset sorted from them (not recorded which). V usage is TRBV7-6 and J usage is TRBJ2-5; D perhaps matches TRBD2 (6 bases). The clonotype originates from an adult woman who had mild COVID-19 (a few samples of this study predate the infection). Cell type and time point are not known. The CDR3 protein is CASSLYPGGDETQYF. In DNA form, the CDR3 reads TGTGCCAGCAGCTTATATCCCGGAGGGGATGAGACCCAGTACTTC.